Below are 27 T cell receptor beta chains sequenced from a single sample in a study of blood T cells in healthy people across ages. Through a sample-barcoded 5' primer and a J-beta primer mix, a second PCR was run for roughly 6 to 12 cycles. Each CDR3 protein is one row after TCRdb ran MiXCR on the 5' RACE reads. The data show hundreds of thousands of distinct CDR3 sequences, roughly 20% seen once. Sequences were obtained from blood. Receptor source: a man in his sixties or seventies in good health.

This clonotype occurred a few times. The CDR3: CASTRTSSYNEQFF. CDR3 in DNA: TGTGCCAGCACCCGGACAAGCTCCTACAATGAGCAGTTCTTC. The rearrangement links TRBV2 to TRBJ2-1; possible D gene TRBD1, 5 bases. The CDR3 is 14 amino acids. Deletions cut 7 bases from V and 0 bases from J, with 10 bases between. Germline V gives CDR1 SNHLY, CDR2 FYNNEI.

CDR3 nucleotides: TGTGCCAGCAGTTTAGTAATTGGGCAGAAGCCCCAGCATTTT. Translating it yields CASSLVIGQKPQHF. The chain combines TRBV12-3 or TRBV12-4 with TRBJ1-5; D remains unclear. The CDR3 has 14 amino acids. Trimming took off 1 base at V and 8 bases at J, with 12 bases between the two ends.

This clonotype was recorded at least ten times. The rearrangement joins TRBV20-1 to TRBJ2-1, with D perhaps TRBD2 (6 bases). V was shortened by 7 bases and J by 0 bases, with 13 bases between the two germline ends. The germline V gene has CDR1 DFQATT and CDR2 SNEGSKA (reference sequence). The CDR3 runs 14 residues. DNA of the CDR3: TGCAGTGTAAGGGACTTAGCCTCCTACAATGAGCAGTTCTTC. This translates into CSVRDLASYNEQFF.

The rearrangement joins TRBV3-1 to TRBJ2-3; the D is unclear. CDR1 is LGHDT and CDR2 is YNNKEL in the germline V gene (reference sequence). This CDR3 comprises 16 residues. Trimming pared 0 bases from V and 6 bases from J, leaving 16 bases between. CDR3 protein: CASSQDGDRNLDTQYF. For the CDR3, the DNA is TGTGCCAGCAGCCAAGATGGGGATAGAAATTTGGATACGCAGTATTTT.

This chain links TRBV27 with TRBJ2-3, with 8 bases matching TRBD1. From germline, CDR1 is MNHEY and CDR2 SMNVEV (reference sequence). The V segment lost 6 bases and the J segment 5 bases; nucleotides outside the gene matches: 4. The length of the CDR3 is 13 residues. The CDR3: CASSQGARDTQYF. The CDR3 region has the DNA TGTGCCAGCAGCCAGGGGGCGCGAGATACGCAGTATTTT.

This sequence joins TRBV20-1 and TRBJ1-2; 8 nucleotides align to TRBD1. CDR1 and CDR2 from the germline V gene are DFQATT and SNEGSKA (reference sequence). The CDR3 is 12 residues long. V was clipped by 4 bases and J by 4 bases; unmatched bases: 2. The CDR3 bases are TGCAGTGCTACGGACAGGGTCTATGGCTACACCTTC. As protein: CSATDRVYGYTF.

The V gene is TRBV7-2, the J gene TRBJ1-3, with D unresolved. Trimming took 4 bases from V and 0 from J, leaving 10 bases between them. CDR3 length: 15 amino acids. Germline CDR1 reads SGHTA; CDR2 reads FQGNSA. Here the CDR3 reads CASSSLGNSGNTIYF. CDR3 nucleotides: TGTGCCAGCAGCTCCCTGGGCAACTCTGGAAACACCATATATTTT.

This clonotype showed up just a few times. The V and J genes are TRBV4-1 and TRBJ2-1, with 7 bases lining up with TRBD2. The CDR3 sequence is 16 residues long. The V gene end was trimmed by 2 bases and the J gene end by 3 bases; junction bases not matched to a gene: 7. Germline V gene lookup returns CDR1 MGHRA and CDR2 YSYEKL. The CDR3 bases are TGCGCCAGCAGCCAATCGCGGGAGCCCCTCTACAATGAGCAGTTCTTC. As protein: CASSQSREPLYNEQFF.

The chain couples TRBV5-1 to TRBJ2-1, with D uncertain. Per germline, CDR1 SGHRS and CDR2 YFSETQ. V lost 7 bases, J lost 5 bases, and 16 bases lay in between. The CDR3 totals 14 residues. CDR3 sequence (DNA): TGCGCCAGCCGCCAAACTCTAGTAAACAATGAGCAGTTCTTC. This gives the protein CASRQTLVNNEQFF. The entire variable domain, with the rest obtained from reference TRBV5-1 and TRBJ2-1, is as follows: KAGVTQTPRYLIKTRGQQVTLSCSPISGHRSVSWYQQTPGQGLQFLFEYFSETQRNKGNFPGRFSGRQFSNSRSEMNVSTLELGDSALYLCASRQTLVNNEQFFGPGTRLTVL.

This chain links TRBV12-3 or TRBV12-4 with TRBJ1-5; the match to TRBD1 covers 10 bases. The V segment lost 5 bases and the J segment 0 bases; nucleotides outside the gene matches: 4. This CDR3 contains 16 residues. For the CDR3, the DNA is TGTGCCAGCAGTCCGGGGACAGGGGTTAGCAATCAGCCCCAGCATTTT. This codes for CASSPGTGVSNQPQHF.

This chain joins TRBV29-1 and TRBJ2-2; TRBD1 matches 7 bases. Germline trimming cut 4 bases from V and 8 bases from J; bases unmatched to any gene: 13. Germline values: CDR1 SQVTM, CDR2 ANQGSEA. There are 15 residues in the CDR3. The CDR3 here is CSVGFRLGGQGELFF. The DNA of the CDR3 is TGCAGCGTTGGTTTTCGGCTAGGGGGCCAAGGGGAGCTGTTTTTT.

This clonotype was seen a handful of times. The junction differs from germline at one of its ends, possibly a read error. This CDR3 is CATSDPLLAGGAGELLF. The CDR3 DNA follows: TGTGCCACCAGTGACCCGCTACTAGCGGGAGGGGCCGGGGAGCTGCTTTTT. V gene TRBV24-1 combines with J gene TRBJ2-2; 13 bases map to TRBD2. The CDR3 consists of 17 residues. CDR1 is KGHDR and CDR2 is SFDVKD in the germline V gene.

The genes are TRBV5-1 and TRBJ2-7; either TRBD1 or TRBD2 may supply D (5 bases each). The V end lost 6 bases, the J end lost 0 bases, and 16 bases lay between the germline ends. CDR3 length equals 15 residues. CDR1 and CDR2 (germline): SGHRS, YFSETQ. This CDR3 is CASTHVWGSSYEQYF. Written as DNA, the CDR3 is TGCGCCAGCACCCACGTGTGGGGGAGCTCCTACGAGCAGTACTTC.

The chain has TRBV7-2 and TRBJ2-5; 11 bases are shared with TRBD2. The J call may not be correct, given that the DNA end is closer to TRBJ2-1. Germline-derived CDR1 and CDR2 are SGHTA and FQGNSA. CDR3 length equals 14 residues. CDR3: CASSSTSGMVEQFF. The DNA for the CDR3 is TGTGCCAGCAGCTCGACTAGCGGGATGGTTGAGCAGTTCTTC.

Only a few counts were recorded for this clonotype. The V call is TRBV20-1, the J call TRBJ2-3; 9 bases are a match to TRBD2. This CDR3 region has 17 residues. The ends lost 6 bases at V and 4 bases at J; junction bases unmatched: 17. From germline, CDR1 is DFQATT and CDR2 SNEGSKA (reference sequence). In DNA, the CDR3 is TGCAGTGCCAGCTTCCTAGGGCTAGCGGGACCCGCAGATACGCAGTATTTT. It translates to CSASFLGLAGPADTQYF.

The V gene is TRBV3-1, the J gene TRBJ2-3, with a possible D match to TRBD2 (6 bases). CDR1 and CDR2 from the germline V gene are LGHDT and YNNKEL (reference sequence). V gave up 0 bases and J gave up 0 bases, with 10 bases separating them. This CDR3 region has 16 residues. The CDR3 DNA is TGTGCCAGCAGCCAAGATTGGGGGACTAGCACAGATACGCAGTATTTT. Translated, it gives CASSQDWGTSTDTQYF.

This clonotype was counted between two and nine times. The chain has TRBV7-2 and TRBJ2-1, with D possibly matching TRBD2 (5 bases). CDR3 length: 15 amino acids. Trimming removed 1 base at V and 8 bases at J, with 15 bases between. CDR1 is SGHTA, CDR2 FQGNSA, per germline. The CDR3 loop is CASSLERLPRDEQFF. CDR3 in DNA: TGTGCCAGCAGCTTAGAGCGCCTACCGAGGGATGAGCAGTTCTTC.

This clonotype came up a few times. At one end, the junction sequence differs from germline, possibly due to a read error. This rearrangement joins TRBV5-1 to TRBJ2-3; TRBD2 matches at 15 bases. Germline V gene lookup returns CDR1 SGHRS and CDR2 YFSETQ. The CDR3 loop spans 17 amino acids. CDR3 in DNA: TGCGCCAGCAGCCGGACTAGCGGGAGGGCCGGGACAGATACGCGGTATTTT. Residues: CASSRTSGRAGTDTRYF.

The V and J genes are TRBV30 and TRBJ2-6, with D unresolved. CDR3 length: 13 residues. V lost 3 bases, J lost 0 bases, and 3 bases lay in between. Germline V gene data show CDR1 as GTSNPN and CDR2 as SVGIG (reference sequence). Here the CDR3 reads CAWSSSGANVLTF. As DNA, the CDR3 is TGTGCCTGGAGCAGCTCTGGGGCCAACGTCCTGACTTTC.

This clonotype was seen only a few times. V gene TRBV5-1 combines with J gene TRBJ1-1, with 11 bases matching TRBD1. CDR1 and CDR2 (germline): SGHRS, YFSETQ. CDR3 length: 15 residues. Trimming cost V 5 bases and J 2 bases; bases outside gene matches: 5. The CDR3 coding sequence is TGCGCCAGCAGAAATGGACAGGGGGCAAACACTGAAGCTTTCTTT. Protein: CASRNGQGANTEAFF.

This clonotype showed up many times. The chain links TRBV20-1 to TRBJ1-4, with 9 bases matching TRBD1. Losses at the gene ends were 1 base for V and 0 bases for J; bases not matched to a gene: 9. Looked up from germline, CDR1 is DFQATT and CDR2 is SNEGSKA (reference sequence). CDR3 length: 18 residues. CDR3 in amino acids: CSARGWDRAYATNEKLFF. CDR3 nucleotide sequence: TGCAGTGCTAGAGGCTGGGACAGGGCCTATGCAACTAATGAAAAACTGTTTTTT.

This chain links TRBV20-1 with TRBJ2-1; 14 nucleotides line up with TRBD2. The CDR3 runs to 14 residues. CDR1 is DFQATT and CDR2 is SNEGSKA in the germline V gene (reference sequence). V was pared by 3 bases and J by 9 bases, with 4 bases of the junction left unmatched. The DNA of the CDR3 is TGCAGTGCTAGGGGACTAGCGGGAGTCGGTGAGCAGTTCTTC. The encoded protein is CSARGLAGVGEQFF.

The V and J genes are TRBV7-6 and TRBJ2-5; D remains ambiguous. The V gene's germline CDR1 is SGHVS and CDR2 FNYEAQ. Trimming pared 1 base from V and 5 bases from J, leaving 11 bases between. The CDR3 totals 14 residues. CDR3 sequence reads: CASSLGGAFETQYF. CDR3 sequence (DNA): TGTGCCAGCAGCTTAGGGGGTGCTTTCGAGACCCAGTACTTC. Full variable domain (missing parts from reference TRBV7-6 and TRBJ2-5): GAGVSQSPRYKVTKRGQDVALRCDPISGHVSLYWYRQALGQGPEFLTYFNYEAQQDKSGLPNDRFSAERPEGSISTLTIQRTEQRDSAMYRCASSLGGAFETQYFGPGTRLLVL.

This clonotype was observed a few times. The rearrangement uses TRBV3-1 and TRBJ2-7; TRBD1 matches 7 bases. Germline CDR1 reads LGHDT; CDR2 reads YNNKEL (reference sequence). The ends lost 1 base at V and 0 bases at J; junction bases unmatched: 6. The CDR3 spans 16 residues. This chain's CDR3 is CASSQGPTGSSYEQYF. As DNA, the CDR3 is TGTGCCAGCAGCCAAGGCCCGACAGGGAGCTCCTACGAGCAGTACTTC.

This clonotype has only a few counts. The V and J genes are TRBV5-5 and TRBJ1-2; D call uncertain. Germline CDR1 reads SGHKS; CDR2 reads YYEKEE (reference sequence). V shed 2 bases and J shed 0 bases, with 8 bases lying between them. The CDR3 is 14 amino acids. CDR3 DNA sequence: TGTGCCAGCAGCTTCGGCCTCTCTAACTATGGCTACACCTTC. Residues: CASSFGLSNYGYTF.

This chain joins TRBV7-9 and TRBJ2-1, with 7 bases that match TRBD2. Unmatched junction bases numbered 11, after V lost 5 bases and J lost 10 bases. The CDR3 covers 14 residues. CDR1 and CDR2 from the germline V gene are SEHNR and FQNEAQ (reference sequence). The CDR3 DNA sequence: TGTGCCAGCAGCCCTCGGGACTACTCCTACGAGCAGTTCTTC. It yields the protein CASSPRDYSYEQFF.

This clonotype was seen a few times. The chain's CDR3 is CSVPLAGVETQYF. The CDR3, as DNA: TGCAGTGTACCCTTAGCGGGAGTAGAGACCCAGTACTTC. This sequence joins TRBV20-1 and TRBJ2-5; the match to TRBD2 covers 9 bases. The CDR3 length is 13 residues. The germline V gene has CDR1 DFQATT and CDR2 SNEGSKA (reference sequence). V gave up 7 bases and J gave up 4 bases; unmatched junction bases: 7.